The present TCR beta chain was sequenced within a study of cytomegalovirus exposure and HLA in healthy donors. Study-wide points: Cytomegalovirus status was reportedly diagnosed by the classifier with high specificity and sensitivity. Most subjects had HLA-A and HLA-B alleles reportedly predicted accurately by TCR beta sequences.

This clone has just a few counts. Its matching antigen is unknown. 13 Jbeta primers and 60 Vbeta primers were used for the PCR. Methods used by the authors: It was a later analysis that counted some 80 million unique TCR beta chains, of which 8.5 million to 12 million were shared. The data were produced by immunoSEQ multiplex PCR, yet TCRdb's version contains in-frame clones alone and is incomplete. The DNA was the basis for D and trimming; V, J and clone size are from that table. The repertoire has some 120,000 clones, roughly four fifths of them found once; the top ten carry 1.6%. Germline trimming cut 2 bases from V and 4 bases from J; bases unmatched to any gene: 12. The CDR3 runs 17 residues. Germline CDR1 is SGHRS and CDR2 is YFSETQ.

This TCR derives from a woman younger than 30 in good health and CMV-seronegative. The chain links TRBV5-1 to TRBJ1-1; TRBD1 matches at 9 bases. Sequenced input: PBMCs. CDR3 coding DNA: TGCGCCAGCAGCTTCTACGGGACAGGGCGTATGACCACTGAAGCTTTCTTT. Protein product: CASSFYGTGRMTTEAFF.